This record looks at one TCR beta chain sequence and its context. Germline V gene data show CDR1 as SGDLS and CDR2 as YYNGEE. V lost 4 bases and J lost 10, with 17 bases in between. The CDR3 runs 13 residues. Study processing details: Reference gene primer amplification yielded estimated nucleated cell counts. TCRdb's copy holds only in-frame clones and misses some; the assay was immunoSEQ multiplex PCR. V and J calls and clone size are copied from that table; D and trimming were computed from the DNA. The sample lists some 76,000 clones, approximately 87% occurring once. The data belong to a study of blood T cell repertoires in COVID-19.

The sequencing sample was made of peripheral blood. The gene calls are TRBV9 and TRBJ1-1; D possibly corresponds to TRBD1 (5 bases). This receptor was obtained from an elderly man in a cohort sampled during active COVID-19. The CDR3 protein is CASSPRGPGAAFF. The CDR3, as DNA: TGTGCCAGCAGCCCAAGGGGCCCGGGAGCAGCTTTCTTT.